These 13 T cell receptor beta chains came from one sample sequenced in a study of blood T cell repertoires in COVID-19. The repertoire was sequenced with immunoSEQ multiplex PCR; TCRdb's copy has only in-frame clones and lacks some. Of some 500,000 clones detected, around 89% appear once; the ten largest clones hold 1.5% to 2%. The sequenced sample consisted of PBMCs or T cells enriched from blood (not recorded which). The receptors were sampled from a woman in her thirties or forties who had recovered from COVID-19.

The chain links TRBV2 to TRBJ2-3; perhaps TRBD1 as D (5 bases). Germline CDR1 and CDR2: SNHLY and FYNNEI. This CDR3 is built from 14 residues. The germline V and J ends were trimmed by 3 bases and 2 bases, with 9 bases remaining between them. The CDR3 DNA sequence: TGTGCCAGCAGTGAGGACACGTTCACAGATACGCAGTATTTT. Its protein product is CASSEDTFTDTQYF.

The chain uses TRBV7-2 and TRBJ1-1, with a tentative D call TRBD1 (5 bases). The germline V gene has CDR1 SGHTA and CDR2 FQGNSA. V was clipped by 1 base and J by 4 bases, with 16 bases between them. This CDR3 comprises 16 residues. The CDR3 region is CASSLVPPGSGTEAFF. In DNA form, the CDR3 reads TGTGCCAGCAGCTTAGTCCCCCCAGGGTCGGGCACTGAAGCTTTCTTT.

The gene calls are TRBV3-1 (or the pseudogene TRBV3-2) and TRBJ1-1; no reliable D call. Germline V gene data show CDR1 as LGHDT and CDR2 as YNNKEL (reference sequence). V was cut by 3 bases and J by 6 bases, with 14 bases left in between. The length of the CDR3 is 14 residues. CDR3 residues: CASSQVESTSEAFF. CDR3 bases: TGTGCCAGCAGCCAGGTGGAGTCCACATCTGAAGCTTTCTTT.

The chain is built from TRBV19 and TRBJ1-2; TRBD1 matches at 10 bases. There are 17 residues in the CDR3. CDR1 is LNHDA, CDR2 SQIVND, per germline (reference sequence). The junction had 14 bases not matched to a gene; V was cut back by 4 bases and J by 6 bases. The CDR3 DNA follows: TGTGCCAGTAGTAACTACCGGGACAGGGGTTTAGGGGATGGCTACACCTTC. This codes for CASSNYRDRGLGDGYTF.

The chain carries TRBV2 and TRBJ2-7; possibly TRBD2 for D (6 bases). Trimming pared 8 bases from V and 2 bases from J, leaving 25 bases between. The CDR3 is 17 residues long. Germline V lookup: CDR1 SNHLY, CDR2 FYNNEI. CDR3 bases: TGTGCCAGCGGTGGGGCAGGGAGGCCTCCTTTCCCCTACGAGCAGTACTTC. Encoded protein: CASGGAGRPPFPYEQYF.

This clone was counted a few times. This chain links TRBV4-2 with TRBJ2-7; TRBD2 matches at 9 bases. This CDR3 has 16 amino acids. The V gene's germline CDR1 is LGHNA and CDR2 YNFKEQ. V lost 1 base, J lost 2 bases, and 6 bases stayed unmatched. The CDR3 here is CASSQAASGATYEQYF. The CDR3 nucleotides are TGTGCCAGCAGCCAAGCGGCTAGCGGGGCCACCTACGAGCAGTACTTC.

CDR3: CASSLDRGGNEQFF. CDR3 DNA sequence: TGTGCCAGCAGTTTGGACAGGGGGGGCAATGAGCAGTTCTTC. The chain combines TRBV13 with TRBJ2-1; 10 positions match TRBD1. This CDR3 spans 14 amino acids. Germline loops: CDR1 PRHDT, CDR2 FYEKMQ (reference sequence). The V gene end was trimmed by 6 bases and the J gene end by 6 bases; junction bases not matched to a gene: 5. The variable domain in full, with the rest retrieved from reference TRBV13 and TRBJ2-1, is AAGVIQSPRHLIKEKRETATLKCYPIPRHDTVYWYQQGPGQDPQFLISFYEKMQSDKGSIPDRFSAQQFSDYHSELNMSSLELGDSALYFCASSLDRGGNEQFFGPGTRLTVL.

The chain joins TRBV5-4 to TRBJ2-1, with 14 bases aligning to TRBD2. The CDR3 contains 17 residues. The trim removed 5 bases at V and 3 bases at J, leaving 7 bases unmatched. Looked up from germline, CDR1 is SGHNT and CDR2 is YYREEE (reference sequence). The CDR3 reads CASSFGTSGSGYNEQFF. The DNA of the CDR3 is TGTGCCAGCAGTTTCGGGACTAGCGGGAGTGGCTACAATGAGCAGTTCTTC.

The CDR3 region is CASSQVGAGSYEQYF. In nucleotides, the CDR3 is TGTGCCAGCAGCCAAGTAGGGGCAGGGTCCTACGAGCAGTACTTC. The chain links TRBV4-2 to TRBJ2-7, with D tentatively TRBD1 (5 bases). There are 15 residues in the CDR3. In germline, CDR1 is LGHNA, CDR2 YNFKEQ. V gave up 1 base and J gave up 1 base, with 11 bases separating them.

The chain links TRBV19 to TRBJ1-2; D is uncertain. Germline-derived CDR1 and CDR2 are LNHDA and SQIVND (reference sequence). The V end lost 3 bases, the J end lost 8 bases, and 16 bases lay between the germline ends. The CDR3 has 14 residues. The CDR3 DNA reads TGTGCCAGTAGTATTTGGCAGGCCCCGAGCGGCTACACCTTC. It codes for CASSIWQAPSGYTF.

This chain joins TRBV7-6 and TRBJ1-1; TRBD1 matches at 7 bases. V shed 1 base and J 5 bases; nucleotides not matched to a gene: 7. Germline V gene data show CDR1 as SGHVS and CDR2 as FNYEAQ. CDR3 length: 15 amino acids. The CDR3 DNA is TGTGCCAGCAGCTTAGGGGCAGGGGGAGAGACTGAAGCTTTCTTT. It translates to CASSLGAGGETEAFF.

This chain links TRBV7-7 with TRBJ2-3; the D gene is possibly TRBD2 (6 bases). From germline, CDR1 is SSHAT and CDR2 FNYEAQ (reference sequence). The length of the CDR3 is 15 residues. Between the trimmed V and J ends, which lost 2 bases and 4 bases, there was a span of 13 bases. CDR3 DNA sequence: TGTGCCAGCAGCTTATCTGCGGGAAGAGCAGATACGCAGTATTTT. Residues: CASSLSAGRADTQYF.

Worth noting for this clone: Other DNA sequences in the same sample also yield this CDR3. The chain employs TRBV5-1 and TRBJ1-2; TRBD1 might be the D (5 bases). Looked up from germline, CDR1 is SGHRS and CDR2 is YFSETQ. The CDR3 contains 13 residues. V was clipped by 4 bases and J by 2 bases, with 9 bases between them. This CDR3 is CASSLPGNYGYTF. As DNA, the CDR3 is TGCGCCAGCAGCCTCCCAGGGAACTATGGCTACACCTTC.